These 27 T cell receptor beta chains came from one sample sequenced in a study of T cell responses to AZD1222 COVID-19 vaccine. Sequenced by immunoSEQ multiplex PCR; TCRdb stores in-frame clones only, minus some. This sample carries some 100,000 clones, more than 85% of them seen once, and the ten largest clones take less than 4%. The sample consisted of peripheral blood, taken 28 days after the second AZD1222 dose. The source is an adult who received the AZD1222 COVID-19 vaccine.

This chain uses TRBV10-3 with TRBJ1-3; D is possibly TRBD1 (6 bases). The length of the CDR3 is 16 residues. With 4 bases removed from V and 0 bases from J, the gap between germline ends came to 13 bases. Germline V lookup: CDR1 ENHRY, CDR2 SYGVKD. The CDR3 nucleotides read TGTGCCATCAGTGGACAGGCGATAATCTCTGGAAACACCATATATTTT. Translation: CAISGQAIISGNTIYF.

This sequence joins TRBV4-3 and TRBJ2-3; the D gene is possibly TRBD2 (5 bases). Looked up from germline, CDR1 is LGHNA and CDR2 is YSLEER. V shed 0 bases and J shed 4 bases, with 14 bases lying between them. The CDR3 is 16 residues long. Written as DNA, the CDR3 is TGCGCCAGCAGCCAAGATCGGGGTAGTGGCGCAGATACGCAGTATTTT. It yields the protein CASSQDRGSGADTQYF.

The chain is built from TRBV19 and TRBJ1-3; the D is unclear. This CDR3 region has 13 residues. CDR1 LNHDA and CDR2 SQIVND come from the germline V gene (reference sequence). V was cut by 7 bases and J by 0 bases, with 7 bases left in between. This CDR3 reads CASIGSSGNTIYF. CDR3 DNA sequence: TGTGCCAGTATTGGGAGCTCTGGAAACACCATATATTTT.

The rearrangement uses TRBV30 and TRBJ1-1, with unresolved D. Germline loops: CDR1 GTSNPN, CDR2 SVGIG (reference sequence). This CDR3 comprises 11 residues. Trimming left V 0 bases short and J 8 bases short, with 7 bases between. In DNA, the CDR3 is TGTGCCTGGAGTGTACTCGGGGAAGCTTTCTTT. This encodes CAWSVLGEAFF. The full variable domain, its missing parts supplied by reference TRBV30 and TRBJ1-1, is SQTIHQWPATLVQPVGSPLSLECTVEGTSNPNLYWYRQAAGRGLQLLFYSVGIGQISSEVPQNLSASRPQDRQFILSSKKLLLSDSGFYLCAWSVLGEAFFGQGTRLTVV.

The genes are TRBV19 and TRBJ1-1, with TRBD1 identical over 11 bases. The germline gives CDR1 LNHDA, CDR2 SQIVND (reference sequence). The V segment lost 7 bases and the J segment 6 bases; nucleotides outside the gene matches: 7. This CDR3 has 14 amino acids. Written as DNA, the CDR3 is TGTGCCAGTACCACGGACAGGGGGCGGGCTGAAGCTTTCTTT. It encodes CASTTDRGRAEAFF. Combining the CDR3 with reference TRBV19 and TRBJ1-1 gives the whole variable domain DGGITQSPKYLFRKEGQNVTLSCEQNLNHDAMYWYRQDPGQGLRLIYYSQIVNDFQKGDIAEGYSVSREKKESFPLTVTSAQKNPTAFYLCASTTDRGRAEAFFGQGTRLTVV.

As DNA, the CDR3 is TGTGCCAGCAGCGTGGGACTAGCGGGGGGAGCAGGCTACAATGAGCAGTTCTTC. Residues: CASSVGLAGGAGYNEQFF. This chain links TRBV9 with TRBJ2-1; 15 nucleotides match TRBD2. Germline CDR1 and CDR2: SGDLS and YYNGEE. The CDR3 runs 18 residues. V shed 2 bases and J 3 bases; nucleotides not matched to a gene: 6.

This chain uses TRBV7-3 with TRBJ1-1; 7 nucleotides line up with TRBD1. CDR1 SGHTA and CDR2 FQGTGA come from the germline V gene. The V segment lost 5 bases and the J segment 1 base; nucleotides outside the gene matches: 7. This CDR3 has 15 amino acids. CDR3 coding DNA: TGTGCCAGCAGCCAAATGGGACAGCCGAACACTGAAGCTTTCTTT. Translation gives CASSQMGQPNTEAFF. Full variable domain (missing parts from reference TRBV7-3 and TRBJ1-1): GAGVSQTPSNKVTEKGKYVELRCDPISGHTALYWYRQSLGQGPEFLIYFQGTGAADDSGLPNDRFFAVRPEGSVSTLKIQRTERGDSAVYLCASSQMGQPNTEAFFGQGTRLTVV.

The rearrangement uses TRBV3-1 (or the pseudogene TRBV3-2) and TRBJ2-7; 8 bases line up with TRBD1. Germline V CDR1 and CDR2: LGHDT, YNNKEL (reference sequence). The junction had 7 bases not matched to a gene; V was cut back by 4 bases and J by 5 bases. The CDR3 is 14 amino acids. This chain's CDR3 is CASSLGQVGDEQYF. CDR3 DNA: TGTGCCAGCAGCCTGGGACAGGTAGGGGACGAGCAGTACTTC.

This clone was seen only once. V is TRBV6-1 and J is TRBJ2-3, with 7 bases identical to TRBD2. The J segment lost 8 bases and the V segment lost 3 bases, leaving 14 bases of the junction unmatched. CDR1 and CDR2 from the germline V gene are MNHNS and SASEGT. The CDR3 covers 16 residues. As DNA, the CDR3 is TGTGCCAGCAGTGACCAGCGGGGTCTTGCGGGCGGTACGCAGTATTTT. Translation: CASSDQRGLAGGTQYF.

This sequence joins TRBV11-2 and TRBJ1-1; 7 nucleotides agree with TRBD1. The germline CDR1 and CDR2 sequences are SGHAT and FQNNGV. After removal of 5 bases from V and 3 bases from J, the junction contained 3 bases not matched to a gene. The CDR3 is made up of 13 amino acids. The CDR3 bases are TGTGCCAGCAGCCCCGACAGGGACACTGAAGCTTTCTTT. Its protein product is CASSPDRDTEAFF.

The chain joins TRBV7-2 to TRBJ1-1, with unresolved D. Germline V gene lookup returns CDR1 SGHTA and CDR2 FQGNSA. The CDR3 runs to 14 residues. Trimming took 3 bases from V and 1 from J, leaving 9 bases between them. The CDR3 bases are TGTGCCAGCAGCTTTTCGGCGGGGAACACTGAAGCTTTCTTT. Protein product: CASSFSAGNTEAFF.

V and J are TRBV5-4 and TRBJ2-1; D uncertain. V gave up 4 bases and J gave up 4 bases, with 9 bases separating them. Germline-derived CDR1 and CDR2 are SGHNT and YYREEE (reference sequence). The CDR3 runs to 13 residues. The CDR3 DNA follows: TGTGCCAGCAGCCCCACCCGGTACAATGAGCAGTTCTTC. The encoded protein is CASSPTRYNEQFF.

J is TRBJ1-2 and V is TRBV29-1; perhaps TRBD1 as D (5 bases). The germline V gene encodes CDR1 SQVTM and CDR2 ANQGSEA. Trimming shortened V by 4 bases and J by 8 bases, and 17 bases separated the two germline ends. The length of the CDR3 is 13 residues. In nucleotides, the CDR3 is TGCAGCGTTGCAGGGTCTAATCCGGGGGGCTACACCTTC. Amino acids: CSVAGSNPGGYTF.

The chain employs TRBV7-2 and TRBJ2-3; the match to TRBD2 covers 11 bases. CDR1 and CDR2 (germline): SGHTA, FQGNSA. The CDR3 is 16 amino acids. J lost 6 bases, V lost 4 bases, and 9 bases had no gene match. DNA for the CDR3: TGTGCCAGCAGCTCCTTAGCGGGGGGGGGAACGGATACGCAGTATTTT. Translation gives CASSSLAGGGTDTQYF.

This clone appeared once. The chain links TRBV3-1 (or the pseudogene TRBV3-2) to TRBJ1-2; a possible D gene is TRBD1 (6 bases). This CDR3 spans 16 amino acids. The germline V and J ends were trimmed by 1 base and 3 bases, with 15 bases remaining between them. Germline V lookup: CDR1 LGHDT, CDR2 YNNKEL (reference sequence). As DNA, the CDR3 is TGTGCCAGCAGCCAAGGGGCCCAGGGGTTTTACTATGGCTACACCTTC. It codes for CASSQGAQGFYYGYTF.

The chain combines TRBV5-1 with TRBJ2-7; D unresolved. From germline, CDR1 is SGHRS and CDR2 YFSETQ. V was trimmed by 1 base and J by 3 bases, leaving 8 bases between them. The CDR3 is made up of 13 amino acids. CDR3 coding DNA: TGCGCCAGCAGCTTGAGGCAGAACTACGAGCAGTACTTC. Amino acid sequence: CASSLRQNYEQYF.

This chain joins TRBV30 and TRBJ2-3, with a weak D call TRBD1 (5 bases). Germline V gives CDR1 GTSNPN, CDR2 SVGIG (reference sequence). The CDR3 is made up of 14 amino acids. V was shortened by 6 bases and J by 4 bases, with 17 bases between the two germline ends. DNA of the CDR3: TGTGCCTGCCTTGTGGGGCGCAATCCAGATACGCAGTATTTT. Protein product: CACLVGRNPDTQYF.

In DNA, the CDR3 is TGTGCCAGCACTCACCAGGGGTTGAGTTCACCCCTCCACTTT. Residues: CASTHQGLSSPLHF. The rearrangement uses TRBV3-1 (or the pseudogene TRBV3-2) and TRBJ1-6, with D possibly TRBD1 on 6 matching bases. CDR1 is LGHDT, CDR2 YNNKEL, per germline (reference sequence). V was clipped by 7 bases and J by 9 bases, with 16 bases between them. The CDR3 spans 14 residues.

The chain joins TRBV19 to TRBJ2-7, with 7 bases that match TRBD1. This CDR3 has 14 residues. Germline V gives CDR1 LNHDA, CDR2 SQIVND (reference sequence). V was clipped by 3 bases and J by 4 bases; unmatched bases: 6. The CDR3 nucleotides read TGTGCCAGTAGTATGAGGGGGCGAGGATACGAGCAGTACTTC. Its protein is CASSMRGRGYEQYF. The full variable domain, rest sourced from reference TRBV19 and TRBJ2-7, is DGGITQSPKYLFRKEGQNVTLSCEQNLNHDAMYWYRQDPGQGLRLIYYSQIVNDFQKGDIAEGYSVSREKKESFPLTVTSAQKNPTAFYLCASSMRGRGYEQYFGPGTRLTVT.

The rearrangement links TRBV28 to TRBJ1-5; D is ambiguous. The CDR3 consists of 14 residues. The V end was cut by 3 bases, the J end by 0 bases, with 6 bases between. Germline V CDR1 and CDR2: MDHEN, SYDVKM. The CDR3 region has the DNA TGTGCCAGCAGTTTTGAACTTAGCAATCAGCCCCAGCATTTT. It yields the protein CASSFELSNQPQHF. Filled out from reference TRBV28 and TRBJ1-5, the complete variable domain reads DVKVTQSSRYLVKRTGEKVFLECVQDMDHENMFWYRQDPGLGLRLIYFSYDVKMKEKGDIPEGYSVSREKKERFSLILESASTNQTSMYLCASSFELSNQPQHFGDGTRLSIL.

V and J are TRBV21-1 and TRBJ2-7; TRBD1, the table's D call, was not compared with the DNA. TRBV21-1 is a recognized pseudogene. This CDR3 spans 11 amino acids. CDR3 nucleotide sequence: TGTGCCAGCAGCAAAGCTCAGGGGCAGTACTTC. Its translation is CASSKAQGQYF.

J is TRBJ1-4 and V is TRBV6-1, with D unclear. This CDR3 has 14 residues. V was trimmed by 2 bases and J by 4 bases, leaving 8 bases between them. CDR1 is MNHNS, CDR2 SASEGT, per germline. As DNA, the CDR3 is TGTGCCAGCAGTGAACGGCGAAATAATGAAAAACTGTTTTTT. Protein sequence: CASSERRNNEKLFF.

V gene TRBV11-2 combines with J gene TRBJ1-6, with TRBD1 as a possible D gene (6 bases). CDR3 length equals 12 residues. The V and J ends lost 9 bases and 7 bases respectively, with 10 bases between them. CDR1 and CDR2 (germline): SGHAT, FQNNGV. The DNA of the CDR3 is TGTGCCAGTCGGGACATCAATTCACCCCTCCACTTT. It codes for CASRDINSPLHF.

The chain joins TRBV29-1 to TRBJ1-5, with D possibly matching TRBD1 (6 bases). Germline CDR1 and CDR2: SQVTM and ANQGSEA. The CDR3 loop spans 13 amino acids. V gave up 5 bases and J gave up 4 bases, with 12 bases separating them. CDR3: CSVLGGGNQPQHF. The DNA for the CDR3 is TGCAGCGTTCTAGGGGGGGGGAATCAGCCCCAGCATTTT.

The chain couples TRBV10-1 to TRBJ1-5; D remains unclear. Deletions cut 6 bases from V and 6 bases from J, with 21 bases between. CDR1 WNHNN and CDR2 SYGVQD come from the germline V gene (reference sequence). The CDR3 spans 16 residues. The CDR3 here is CASRLAEGLRGQPQHF. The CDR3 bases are TGCGCCAGCAGATTGGCAGAGGGCCTTCGGGGTCAGCCCCAGCATTTT.

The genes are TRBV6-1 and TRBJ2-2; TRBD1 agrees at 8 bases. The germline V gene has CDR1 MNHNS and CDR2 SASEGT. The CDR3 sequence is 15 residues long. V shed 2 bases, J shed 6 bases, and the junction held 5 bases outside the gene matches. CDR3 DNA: TGTGCCAGCAGTGAAAGGACAGGGTCCCCCGGGGAGCTGTTTTTT. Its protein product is CASSERTGSPGELFF.

The CDR3 here is CASGLVRGRGIDGYTF. In nucleotides, the CDR3 is TGTGCTAGTGGTTTGGTACGGGGCAGGGGAATCGATGGCTACACCTTC. This rearrangement joins TRBV12-5 to TRBJ1-2; possibly TRBD1 for D (6 bases). Trimming took off 0 bases at V and 6 bases at J, with 17 bases between the two ends. The CDR3 is made up of 16 amino acids. The germline CDR1 and CDR2 sequences are LGHNT and FRNRAP.